This entry is about one T cell receptor (beta chain). The data belong to a study of tumor T cells in aggressive B-cell lymphoma. Sequencing was performed with immunoSEQ multiplex PCR; in TCRdb, only in-frame clones are kept and a portion is missing. Of thousands of clones in the sample, less than 85% were seen once. This CDR3 region has 15 residues. Looked up from germline, CDR1 is SNHLY and CDR2 is FYNNEI. V was shortened by 7 bases and J by 11 bases, with 24 bases between the two germline ends. The sequence was obtained from an adult with diffuse large B cell lymphoma. The rearrangement uses TRBV2 and TRBJ2-1, with a weak D call TRBD2 (5 bases). Sequenced sample: tumor tissue. CDR3 bases: TGTGCCAGCAATGATGGTGGGAGTGGGGTAGAAAAGCAGTTCTTC. As protein: CASNDGGSGVEKQFF.